Listed below are T cell receptor beta chains from one sample, sequenced in a study of shared clonotypes between healthy human individuals. Some clones are missing from TCRdb's copy, which holds only in-frame ones; the method was immunoSEQ multiplex PCR. The table shows roughly 700,000 clones, with around 72% occurring only once. The sequencing sample was made of memory CD4+ T cells sorted from blood. These receptors came from a woman in her twenties or thirties in good health. Both conserved end residues are part of each CDR3.

J gene	CDR3 length	V gene	CDR3 protein
TRBJ1-3	13	TRBV18	CASSPGTRNTIYF
TRBJ2-7	13	TRBV7-6	CASSPDGFGEQYF
TRBJ2-3	11	TRBV20-1	CSASPSDTQYF
TRBJ2-3	16	TRBV28	CASSHTTGMGTDTQYF
TRBJ2-1	15	TRBV19	CASSIVKGQLNEQFF
TRBJ2-4	13	TRBV5-4	CASSLGAAQPLIF
TRBJ2-7	15	TRBV2	CASSLLAALPYEQYF
TRBJ2-1	15	TRBV7-8	CASSLGLEVTYEQFF
TRBJ2-1	15	TRBV6-4	CASSLRTSGIGEQFF
TRBJ1-3	19	TRBV13	CASSLGTAHRGHSGNTIYF
TRBJ2-1	18	TRBV7-9	CASSLSLDSLDSYNEQFF
TRBJ1-1	13	TRBV6-4	CASSASDGDEAFF
TRBJ1-2	16	TRBV28	CASSSAHYISNYGYTF
TRBJ1-1	13	TRBV5-1	CASLGTANTEAFF
TRBJ1-1	20	TRBV13	CASSGPGQGALLSYNTEAFF
TRBJ2-7	15	TRBV5-8	CASSPAGGYSYEQYF
TRBJ1-1	14	TRBV28	CASSLNRGDTEAFF
TRBJ1-2	14	TRBV6-5	CASSTGPRYGGYTF
TRBJ2-1	14	TRBV7-2	CASSLAGGWNEQFF
TRBJ2-7	13	TRBV30	CAWSSGQGYEQYF
TRBJ2-1	13	TRBV28	CASSFGVGNEQFF
TRBJ2-1	15	TRBV11-2	CASSPQRDSYNEQFF
TRBJ2-1	15	TRBV5-1	CASSLRGLADNEQFF
TRBJ2-1	16	TRBV11-2	CASSPGRASRSNEQFF
TRBJ2-7	15	TRBV19	CASSTPRAGSDEQYF
TRBJ1-6	13	TRBV30	CAWSWDANSPLHF
TRBJ2-7	16	TRBV1	CTSSQEPSAPYYEQYF
TRBJ2-1	16	TRBV11-2	CASSSPSGNLYGEQFF
TRBJ2-1	16	TRBV5-1	CASSLVGAGTYNEQFF
TRBJ1-4	15	TRBV4-1	CASSRQRQRNEKLFF
TRBJ2-7	14	TRBV6-1	CAITGATIPSEQYF
TRBJ1-2	15	TRBV27	CASSLSPVGHYGYTF
TRBJ2-1	16	TRBV7-9	CASSRTSGRWLDEQFF
TRBJ1-1	15	TRBV28	CASSPSGTGAIMAFF
TRBJ2-3	13	TRBV25-1	CASSKQRPDTQYF
TRBJ1-1	14	TRBV25-1	CASSNRQGSAEAFF
TRBJ1-2	12	TRBV28	CASSLTGFGYTF
TRBJ2-1	13	TRBV19	CASSRTGSNEQFF
TRBJ2-1	16	TRBV30	CAWSVLLAGSYNEQFF
TRBJ2-7	15	TRBV7-9	CASSPGTGTINEQYF
TRBJ2-6	18	TRBV18	CASSPPRTVDSGANVLTF
TRBJ1-2	12	TRBV28	CASATLSYGYTF
TRBJ2-7	14	TRBV11-2	CASSRDAGVYEQYF
TRBJ2-7	13	TRBV7-2	CASSLGGFYEQYF
.	13	TRBV30	CAWRSGTVYEQYF
TRBJ2-5	14	TRBV30	CAWSLIPRQETQYF
TRBJ2-5	13	TRBV6-1	CASAGHRLETQYF
TRBJ1-4	15	TRBV18	CASSPGQVGTEKLFF
TRBJ2-2	17	TRBV29-1	CSVEDPVEGQYTGELFF